Detailed here is one T cell receptor beta chain. This clonotype turned up a few times. Its antigen is currently not known. Base qualities are missing; no much larger clone stands one base away. V and J lose 0 bases and 6 bases, and a span of 10 bases separates them. CDR1 and CDR2 (SGHKS, YYEKEE) derive from the germline V gene (reference sequence). From its cysteine to its phenylalanine, the CDR3 spans 14 amino acids. The entry retains the CDR3 DNA only, 42 bases that are in frame from base 1. The sample originates from a study of T-cell memory formation after mild COVID-19 (dated by TCRdb to the early 2020s). The study in broad terms: TCR sequence clusters from the two donors were largely donor specific. T-cell clones expanding and contracting after mild COVID-19 in a couple of donors were tracked by longitudinal TCRalpha and TCRbeta repertoire sequencing. Two young, previously healthy adult volunteers made up the cohort, one male and one female. The paper's findings and limits, for the study overall: The detection of some responding clones in pre-infection memory suggests that pre-existing cross-reactive memory T cells joined the SARS-CoV-2 response. Clones that contracted from day 15 to 85 showed balanced CD4/CD8 phenotypes, whereas a second wave of clones that expanded from day 15 to 37 leaned towards CD4+. SARS-CoV-2 specificity was not confirmed for the second-wave clones peaking on day 37. Contracting CD4+ clones were located mainly in the CM and EM memory subsets, whereas CD8+ clones were found to be enriched in EMRA. Only a couple of mild cases were covered in the study, and larger cohorts including severe cases with pre-infection samples were considered necessary.

PBMCs were isolated by Ficoll-Paque density gradient centrifugation. TCRdb lists the instrument as Illumina NovaSeq 6000. TCRalpha and TCRbeta cDNA libraries were built by 5'RACE with constant-segment primers, adding sample barcodes and unique molecular identifiers. Trizol reagent was used to extract RNA from every sample. The libraries were amplified in two PCR steps, and the second step added a second sample barcode and Illumina TruSeq adapters. Libraries were sequenced on an Illumina NovaSeq with 2 x 150 bp paired-end reads. For the original study's pipeline: With migec v1.2.7, reads were demultiplexed and then collapsed into UMI-guided consensus sequences. Using mixcr v2.1.11, the UMI consensuses were aligned to TRA and TRB V and J templates and assembled into clonotypes. A clonotype was counted as expanded or contracted only if both edgeR and NoisET called the change significant, with noise models trained on biological replicates. For edgeR calls, a false discovery rate-adjusted p below 0.01 and a log2 fold-change threshold of 1 were applied. As an exploratory analysis of dynamics, PCA with hierarchical clustering was applied to max-normalized trajectories of the 1000 most abundant clonotypes. Separately sequenced CD4+ and CD8+ repertoires were used to assign a CD4 or CD8 phenotype to each responding clone. The public sequencing data were trimmed at Q25 with fastp and processed into clonotypes with MiXCR by TCRdb, which kept only in-frame beta chains. Here each entry gathers all rows of one CDR3 protein and keeps the most common genes and DNA. TCRdb's processing, not the authors', yielded these V and J calls. Recorded for this sample are some 62,000 distinct CDR3 sequences; 9.3% of them occurred a single time. The ten most abundant clones make up about 1.1% of the sample.

This TCR derives from a man aged 18 to 30 who had mild COVID-19 (a few samples of this study predate the infection). The sample titles of this study are shuffled in the database, so cell type and time point are left out; the donor was told from shared clones. This chain is built from TRBV5-5 and TRBJ1-5, with the D gene not confidently named. The sample taken for sequencing was PBMCs or a T cell subset sorted from them (not recorded which). The nucleotide sequence reads TGTGCCAGCAGCTTGGGGGCCGAGGGTCAGCCCCAGCATTTT. Translation gives CASSLGAEGQPQHF.